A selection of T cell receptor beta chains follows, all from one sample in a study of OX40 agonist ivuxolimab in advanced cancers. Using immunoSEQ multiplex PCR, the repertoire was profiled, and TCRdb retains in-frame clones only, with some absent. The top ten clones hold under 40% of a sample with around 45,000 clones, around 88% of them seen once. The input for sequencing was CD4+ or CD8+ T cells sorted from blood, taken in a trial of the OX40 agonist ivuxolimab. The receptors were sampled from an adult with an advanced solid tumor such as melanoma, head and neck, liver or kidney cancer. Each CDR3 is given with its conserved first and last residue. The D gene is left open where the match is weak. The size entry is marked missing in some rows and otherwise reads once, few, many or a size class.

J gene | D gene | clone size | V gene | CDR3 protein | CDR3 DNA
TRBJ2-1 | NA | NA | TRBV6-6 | CASSPHRGADNEQFF | TGTGCCAGCAGTCCACACCGGGGGGCTGATAATGAGCAGTTCTTC
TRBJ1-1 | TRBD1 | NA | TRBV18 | CASSPRQGGTEAFF | TGTGCCAGCTCACCACGACAGGGAGGGACTGAAGCTTTCTTT
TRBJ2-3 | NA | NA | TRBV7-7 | CASSLGVGDTQYF | TGTGCCAGCAGCTTAGGCGTGGGAGATACGCAGTATTTT
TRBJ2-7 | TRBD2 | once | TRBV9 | CASSGGTSGPMSSYEQYF | TGTGCCAGCAGCGGCGGGACTAGCGGGCCCATGAGCTCCTACGAGCAGTACTTC
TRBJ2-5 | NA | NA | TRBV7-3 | CASSPSRAPGETQYF | TGTGCCAGCAGCCCCTCCCGAGCCCCCGGAGAGACCCAGTACTTC
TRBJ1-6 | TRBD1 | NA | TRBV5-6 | CASSIWDRFSPLHF | TGTGCCAGCAGCATATGGGACAGATTTTCACCCCTCCACTTT
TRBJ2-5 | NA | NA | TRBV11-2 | CASSLQGRGTQYF | TGTGCCAGCAGCTTACAGGGGCGGGGGACCCAGTACTTC
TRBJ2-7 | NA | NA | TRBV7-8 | CASSSLLITKEDEQYF | TGTGCCAGCAGCTCGCTATTAATAACCAAGGAAGACGAGCAGTACTTC
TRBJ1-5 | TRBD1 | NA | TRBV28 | CASSSLQGGNQPQHF | TGTGCCAGCAGTTCCCTACAGGGGGGTAATCAGCCCCAGCATTTT
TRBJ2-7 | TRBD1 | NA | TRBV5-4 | CASSTGATYEQYF | TGTGCCAGCAGCACAGGGGCAACCTACGAGCAGTACTTC
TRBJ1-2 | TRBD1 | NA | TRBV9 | CASSVGGRQGADGYTF | TGTGCCAGCAGCGTAGGAGGGAGACAGGGGGCCGATGGCTACACCTTC
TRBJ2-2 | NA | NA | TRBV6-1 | CASSVARADTGELFF | TGTGCCAGCAGTGTTGCCCGAGCGGACACCGGGGAGCTGTTTTTT
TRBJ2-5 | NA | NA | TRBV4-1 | CASSEEGSQETQYF | TGCGCCAGCAGCGAAGAGGGATCCCAAGAGACCCAGTACTTC
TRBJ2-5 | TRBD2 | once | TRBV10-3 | CAISESSGRAGAWETQYF | TGTGCCATCAGTGAGTCTAGCGGGAGGGCCGGGGCTTGGGAGACCCAGTACTTC
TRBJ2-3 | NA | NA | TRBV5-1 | CASSTTTDTDTQYF | TGCGCCAGCAGCACCACGACAGACACAGATACGCAGTATTTT
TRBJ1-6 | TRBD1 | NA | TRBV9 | CASSVRTGGNSPLHF | TGTGCCAGCAGCGTTCGGACAGGGGGTAATTCACCCCTCCACTTT
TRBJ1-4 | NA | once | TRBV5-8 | CASSLGDREKLFF | TGTGCCAGCAGCTTGGGCGACAGGGAAAAACTGTTTTTT
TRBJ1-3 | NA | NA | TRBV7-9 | CASSLPGTDGNTIYF | TGTGCCAGCAGCCTACCCGGGACCGATGGAAACACCATATATTTT
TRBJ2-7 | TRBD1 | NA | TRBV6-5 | CASSYSGQVGYEQYF | TGTGCCAGCAGTTACTCTGGACAGGTAGGGTACGAGCAGTACTTC
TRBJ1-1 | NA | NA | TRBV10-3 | CAISEVTLKNTEAFF | TGTGCCATCAGTGAGGTGACACTGAAGAACACTGAAGCTTTCTTT
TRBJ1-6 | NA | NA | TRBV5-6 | CASSPRRGNSPLHF | TGTGCCAGCAGCCCCCGCAGGGGAAATTCACCCCTCCACTTT
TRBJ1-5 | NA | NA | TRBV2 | CASSVGSNQPQHF | TGTGCCAGCAGTGTTGGTAGCAATCAGCCCCAGCATTTT
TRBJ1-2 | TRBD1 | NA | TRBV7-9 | CASSPGTGDYGYTF | TGTGCCAGCTCGCCCGGGACAGGGGACTATGGCTACACCTTC
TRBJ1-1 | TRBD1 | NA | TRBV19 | CASSTGQGGTEAFF | TGTGCCAGTAGTACCGGACAGGGAGGCACTGAAGCTTTCTTT
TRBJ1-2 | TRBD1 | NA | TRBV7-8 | CASSDSTGGDGYTF | TGTGCCAGCAGCGATAGTACAGGGGGCGATGGCTACACCTTC
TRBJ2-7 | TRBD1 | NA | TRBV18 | CASSATGGNEQYF | TGTGCCAGCTCGGCAACAGGGGGCAACGAGCAGTACTTC
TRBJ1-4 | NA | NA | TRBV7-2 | CASSPERARGKLFF | TGTGCCAGCAGCCCGGAAAGAGCAAGGGGTAAACTGTTTTTT
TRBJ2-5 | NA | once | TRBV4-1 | CASSQAQGGGKETQYF | TGCGCCAGCAGCCAAGCACAGGGAGGGGGAAAAGAGACCCAGTACTTC
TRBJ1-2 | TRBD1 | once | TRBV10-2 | CASSQDRVRLGYTF | TGCGCCAGCAGCCAGGACAGGGTCCGGTTAGGCTACACCTTC
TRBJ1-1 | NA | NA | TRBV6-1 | CASSELGGSWAEAFF | TGTGCCAGCAGTGAATTGGGGGGATCCTGGGCTGAAGCTTTCTTT
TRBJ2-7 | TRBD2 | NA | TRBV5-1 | CASSSSGRASEQYF | TGCGCCAGCAGTTCTAGCGGGAGGGCTTCCGAGCAGTACTTC
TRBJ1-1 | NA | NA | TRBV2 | CASTEGRDTEAFF | TGTGCCAGCACCGAAGGCAGGGATACTGAAGCTTTCTTT
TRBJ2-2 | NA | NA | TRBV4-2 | CASSLKRGSNGRELFF | TGTGCCAGCAGTCTAAAAAGGGGGAGTAACGGCAGGGAGCTGTTTTTT
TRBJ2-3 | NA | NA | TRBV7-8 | CASSLYGGIPRTDTQYF | TGTGCCAGCAGCTTATATGGGGGGATCCCCCGCACAGATACGCAGTATTTT
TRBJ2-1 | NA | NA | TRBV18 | CASSDSSEEQFF | TGTGCCAGCTCAGATAGTAGCGAGGAGCAGTTCTTC
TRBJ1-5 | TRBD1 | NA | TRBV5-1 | CASSPGTGGSNQPQHF | TGCGCCAGCAGCCCAGGGACAGGGGGAAGCAATCAGCCCCAGCATTTT
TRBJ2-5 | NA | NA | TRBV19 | CASSPGFETQYF | TGTGCCAGTAGCCCCGGGTTTGAGACCCAGTACTTC
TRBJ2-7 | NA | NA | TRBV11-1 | CASSLVICEQYF | TGTGCCAGCAGCTTAGTAATCTGCGAGCAGTACTTC
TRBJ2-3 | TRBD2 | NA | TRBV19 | CASAGGWTGGTDTQYF | TGTGCCAGTGCGGGGGGTTGGACGGGAGGGACAGATACGCAGTATTTT
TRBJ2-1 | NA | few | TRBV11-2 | CASSSLMVNNEQFF | TGTGCCAGCAGCTCCCTTATGGTCAACAATGAGCAGTTCTTC